What follows is one TCR beta chain and its context. Its target is not known. The source of the sample is a study of T cells in Graves' hyperthyroidism and ophthalmopathy. Study outcomes and limitations: Most clonotypes that expanded in the thyroid above 0.001 also showed up in blood.

Germline-derived CDR1 and CDR2 are SGHVS and FNYEAQ. The V gene end was trimmed by 5 bases and the J gene end by 4 bases; junction bases not matched to a gene: 7. CDR3 length equals 15 residues. Exclusion of patients followed from uncontrolled infection, other autoimmune disease, pregnancy or lactation. TCR beta CDR3 regions were amplified from RNA transcripts. HTBI primers were employed in a first-round RT-PCR of the TCR CDR3. A single record per CDR3 protein comes from TCRdb applying MiXCR to the multiplex PCR reads. Altogether about 500,000 distinct CDR3 sequences are present, roughly 45% being singletons, with the ten largest covering 44%.

The receptor was derived from an adult woman with Graves' disease, either hyperthyroidism or ophthalmopathy (not recorded which). The sequencing sample was made of peripheral blood or thyroid tissue (not recorded which). The chain combines TRBV7-6 with TRBJ1-3; 8 positions match TRBD1. CDR3 DNA: TGTGCCAGCAGCGTCGGGACAGGTTACGGAAACACCATATATTTT. Amino acid sequence: CASSVGTGYGNTIYF. The whole variable domain, filled in from reference TRBV7-6 and TRBJ1-3, reads GAGVSQSPRYKVTKRGQDVALRCDPISGHVSLYWYRQALGQGPEFLTYFNYEAQQDKSGLPNDRFSAERPEGSISTLTIQRTEQRDSAMYRCASSVGTGYGNTIYFGEGSWLTVV.